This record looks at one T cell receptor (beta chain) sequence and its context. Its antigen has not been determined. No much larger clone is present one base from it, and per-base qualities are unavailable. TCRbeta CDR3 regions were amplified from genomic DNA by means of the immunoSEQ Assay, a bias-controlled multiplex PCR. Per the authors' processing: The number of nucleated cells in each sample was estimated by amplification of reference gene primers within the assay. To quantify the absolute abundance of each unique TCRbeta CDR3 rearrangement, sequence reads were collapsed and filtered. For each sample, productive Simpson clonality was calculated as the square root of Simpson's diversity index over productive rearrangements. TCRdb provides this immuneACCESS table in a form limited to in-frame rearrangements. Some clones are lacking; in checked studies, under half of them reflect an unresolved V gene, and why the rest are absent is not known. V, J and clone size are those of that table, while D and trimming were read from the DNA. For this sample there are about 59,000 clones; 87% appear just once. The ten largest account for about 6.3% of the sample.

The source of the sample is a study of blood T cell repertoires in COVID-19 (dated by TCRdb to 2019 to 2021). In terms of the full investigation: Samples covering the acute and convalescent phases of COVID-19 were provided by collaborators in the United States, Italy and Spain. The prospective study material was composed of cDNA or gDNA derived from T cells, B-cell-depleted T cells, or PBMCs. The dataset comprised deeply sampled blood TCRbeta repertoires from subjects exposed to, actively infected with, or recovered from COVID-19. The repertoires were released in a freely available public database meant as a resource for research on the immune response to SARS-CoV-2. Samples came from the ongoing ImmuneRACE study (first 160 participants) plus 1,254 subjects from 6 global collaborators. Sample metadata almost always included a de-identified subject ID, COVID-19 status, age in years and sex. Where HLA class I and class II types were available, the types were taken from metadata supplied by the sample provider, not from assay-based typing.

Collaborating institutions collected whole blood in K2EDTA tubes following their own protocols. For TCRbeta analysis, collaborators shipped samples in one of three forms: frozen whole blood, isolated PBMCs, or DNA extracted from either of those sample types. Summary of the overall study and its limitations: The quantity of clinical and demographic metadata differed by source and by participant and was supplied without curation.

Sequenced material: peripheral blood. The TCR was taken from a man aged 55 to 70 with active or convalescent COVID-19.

The DNA sequence follows: TGTGCCAGCATGTCTGGGGGGTATAACACAGATACGCAGTATTTT. Its coded protein is CASMSGGYNTDTQYF. The receptor chain draws on TRBV2 and TRBJ2-3, with a weak D call of TRBD2 (6 bases match). CDR1 and CDR2 are drawn from the germline V gene: SNHLY, FYNNEI. The CDR3 covers 15 residues, taking in both the cysteine and the phenylalanine. Of all the DNA, just the CDR3 is kept, 45 bases in frame from base 1. V loses 7 bases, J loses 2 bases, and the germline ends lie 16 bases apart.